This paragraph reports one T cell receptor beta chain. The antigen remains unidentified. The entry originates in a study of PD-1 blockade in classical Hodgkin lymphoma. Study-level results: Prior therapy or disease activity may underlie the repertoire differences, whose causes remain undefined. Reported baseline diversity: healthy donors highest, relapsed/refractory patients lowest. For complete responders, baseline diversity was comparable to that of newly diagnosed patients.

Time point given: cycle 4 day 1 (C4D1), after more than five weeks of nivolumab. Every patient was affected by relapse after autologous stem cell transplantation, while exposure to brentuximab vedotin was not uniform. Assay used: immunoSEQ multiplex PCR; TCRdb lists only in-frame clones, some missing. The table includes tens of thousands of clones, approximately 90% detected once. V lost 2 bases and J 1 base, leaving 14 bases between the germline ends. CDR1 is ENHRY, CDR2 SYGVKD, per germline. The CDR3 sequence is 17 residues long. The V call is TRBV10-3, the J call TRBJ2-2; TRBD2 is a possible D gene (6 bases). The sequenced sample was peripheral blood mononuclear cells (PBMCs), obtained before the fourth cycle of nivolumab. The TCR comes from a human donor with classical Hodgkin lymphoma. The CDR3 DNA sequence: TGTGCCATCAGTGAGCGTGAGGGACTTCAGAACACCGGGGAGCTGTTTTTT. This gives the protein CAISEREGLQNTGELFF.